The rows below give T cell receptor beta chains drawn from one sample of a study of cytomegalovirus exposure and HLA in healthy donors. The data were produced by immunoSEQ multiplex PCR, yet TCRdb's version contains in-frame clones alone and is incomplete. The profile covers 60,000 to 70,000 clones, with around nine tenths appearing a single time and around 1.8% taken by the ten largest. Sequencing was performed on PBMCs. The receptors come from a woman aged 18-29 years in good health and CMV-seronegative. CDR3s include the opening cysteine and the closing phenylalanine or tryptophan. Each record gives: CDR3 length, D gene, V gene, CDR3 protein. A D gene is named only where the DNA matches it firmly.

>15|TRBD1|TRBV5-1
CASSRTGQGRETQYF
>14|.|TRBV19
CASSTLGRSGEQYF
>16|.|TRBV7-8
CASSVEHGFAAGELFF
>13|.|TRBV11-2
CASKQGDTGELFF
>13|TRBD1|TRBV7-9
CASSLDTGERVYF
>16|.|TRBV2
CASNPIGGGKANEQFF
>17|TRBD2|TRBV28
CASSSAREGRGGETQYF
>16|TRBD1|TRBV23-1
CASSHPLGTVDNEQFF
>17|.|TRBV5-3
CARSLCKVYRTNSPLHF
>15|.|TRBV30
CAWTIGRSSGNTIYF
>13|.|TRBV12-5
CASGESENTEAFF
>14|TRBD1|TRBV6-5
CASSAGQGGYGYTF
>15|.|TRBV19
CASSERFPAKNIQYF
>16|.|TRBV27
CASRAQRQRNTGELFF
>16|TRBD1|TRBV5-1
CASSSTGLWGTGELFF
>13|.|TRBV11-2
CASAQGKGQPQHF
>17|TRBD2|TRBV5-1
CASSLGLAHANTGELFF
>14|TRBD1|TRBV7-2
CASSPGQGKWAQHF
>14|.|TRBV7-9
CASSPRVPYYEQYF
>12|.|TRBV30
CAWFHRTGELFF
>15|TRBD2|TRBV7-9
CASIFSSGTLGEQYF
>13|.|TRBV28
CASNRASNFEQYF
>14|TRBD1|TRBV5-1
CASSRTGGSTEAFF
>17|TRBD1|TRBV28
CASSLVCMDRGWCEQYF
>15|TRBD2|TRBV7-2
CASSELAGVYYEQYF
>15|.|TRBV7-6
CASSSKGVPYNEQFF
>16|TRBD2|TRBV2
CASSEEGLAGAKGQFF
>14|.|TRBV4-3
CASSQGSGSNEQFF
>15|TRBD2|TRBV11-2
CASSLVAGGRYEQYF
>16|.|TRBV4-3
CASSHTMGRGNTEAFF
>15|TRBD1|TRBV7-8
CASSATGTVNEKLFF
>15|.|TRBV25-1
CASSGSLDSSYEQYF
>14|TRBD1|TRBV2
CASSGDRVRTEAFF
>17|TRBD2|TRBV5-1
CASSSGLAGERAGELFF
>13|.|TRBV25-1
CASRVGATGELFF
>15|.|TRBV5-1
CASRPGDGSNEKLFF
>17|.|TRBV4-1
CASSHPPRGRRIDEQYF
>14|.|TRBV19
CASSIIRNNQPQHF
>14|TRBD2|TRBV10-3
CAIMPGGPTDTQYF
>16|TRBD2|TRBV7-9
CASSSPTSQSYNEQFF
>15|TRBD2|TRBV4-3
CASRRGLAVNNEQFF
>13|TRBD1|TRBV29-1
CSVDTQGDYGYTF